This is a list of T cell receptor beta chains from one sample in a study of glioma-infiltrating T cells after dendritic cell vaccination. Assay: immunoSEQ multiplex PCR; the TCRdb copy retains only in-frame clones and omits some. The repertoire holds 100,000 to 120,000 clones, with around 91% as singletons. Sequenced here: blood, sampled after dendritic cell vaccination. Source of these receptors: a human donor with glioblastoma. CDR3s include the opening cysteine and the closing phenylalanine or tryptophan. The D gene is left open where the match is weak. For some rows the clone size is stated as once, few or many, or as a class when expanded; others skip it.

CDR3 length,D gene,clone size,J gene,V gene,CDR3 protein,CDR3 DNA
15,TRBD1,NA,TRBJ2-2,TRBV2,CASRAWTGATGELFF,TGTGCCAGCAGAGCCTGGACAGGGGCGACCGGGGAGCTGTTTTTT
15,TRBD2,NA,TRBJ2-4,TRBV6-5,CASRPLAGGRNIQYF,TGTGCCAGCAGGCCCTTAGCGGGAGGTAGGAACATTCAGTACTTC
20,TRBD1,NA,TRBJ1-4,TRBV4-2,CASSQDPAGGIGGRDGKLFF,TGTGCCAGCAGCCAAGATCCGGCAGGGGGCATAGGAGGGCGAGATGGAAAACTGTTTTTT
16,TRBD1,NA,TRBJ2-2,TRBV5-6,CASTRRYRGGTGELFF,TGTGCCAGCACCAGGAGGTACAGGGGCGGAACCGGGGAGCTGTTTTTT
16,TRBD1,NA,TRBJ1-4,TRBV5-6,CASSLPTGGSNEKLFF,TGTGCCAGCAGCTTACCGACAGGGGGATCTAATGAAAAACTGTTTTTT
12,NA,few,TRBJ2-3,TRBV29-1,CSVDRSTDTQYF,TGCAGCGTAGACAGGAGCACAGATACGCAGTATTTT
15,TRBD1,NA,TRBJ2-7,TRBV28,CASSSYRGVLYEQYF,TGTGCCAGCAGTTCTTACAGGGGCGTATTATACGAGCAGTACTTC
15,NA,NA,TRBJ1-2,TRBV9,CASSVAPGKDYGYTF,TGTGCCAGCAGCGTAGCCCCAGGGAAGGACTATGGCTACACCTTC
13,NA,NA,TRBJ2-7,TRBV10-3,CAIRPTNSYEQYF,TGTGCCATCAGGCCGACTAATTCCTACGAGCAGTACTTC
14,NA,few,TRBJ1-2,TRBV6-5,CASSDSWDTYGYTF,TGTGCCAGCAGTGACAGCTGGGACACCTATGGCTACACCTTC
14,TRBD1,NA,TRBJ2-7,TRBV5-1,CASSLGTGNYEQYF,TGCGCCAGCAGCTTGGGGACAGGGAACTACGAGCAGTACTTC
15,NA,few,TRBJ1-1,TRBV5-4,CASSLTGPLAPEAFF,TGTGCCAGCAGCCTAACAGGGCCCCTTGCGCCTGAAGCTTTCTTT
14,NA,NA,TRBJ1-6,TRBV5-1,CASSSTDSNSPLHF,TGCGCCAGCAGCTCGACGGACTCTAATTCACCCCTCCACTTT
15,NA,NA,TRBJ2-1,TRBV11-3,CASSLAAARPDEQFF,TGTGCCAGCAGCTTAGCGGCGGCTCGACCAGATGAGCAGTTCTTC
16,TRBD2,once,TRBJ2-7,TRBV18,CASSPPGLAGDNEQYF,TGTGCCAGCTCACCCCCGGGACTAGCGGGAGACAACGAGCAGTACTTC
14,NA,NA,TRBJ2-7,TRBV18,CASSDFGTFYEQYF,TGTGCCAGCTCCGATTTTGGGACATTCTACGAGCAGTACTTC
15,NA,NA,TRBJ1-2,TRBV30,CAWDPSAGANYGYTF,TGTGCCTGGGATCCTTCCGCAGGTGCTAACTATGGCTACACCTTC
13,NA,NA,TRBJ1-2,TRBV2,CASSGGLNYGYTF,TGTGCCAGCAGTGGGGGACTGAACTATGGCTACACCTTC
13,TRBD2,NA,TRBJ2-1,TRBV19,CASTGTSVNEQFF,TGTGCCAGTACCGGGACTAGTGTCAATGAGCAGTTCTTC
14,NA,NA,TRBJ1-4,TRBV21-1,CASSKVTTNEKLFF,TGTGCCAGCAGCAAAGTAACAACTAATGAAAAACTGTTTTTT
14,TRBD1,NA,TRBJ1-1,TRBV19,CASRTGAMNTEAFF,TGTGCCAGTCGGACAGGGGCGATGAACACTGAAGCTTTCTTT
12,TRBD1,NA,TRBJ2-2,TRBV29-1,CSVSDRAGGLFF,TGCAGCGTCTCGGACAGGGCCGGGGGGCTGTTTTTT
15,TRBD1,NA,TRBJ1-2,TRBV18,CASSPLGQGDYGYTF,TGTGCCAGCTCACCACTTGGACAGGGGGACTATGGCTACACCTTC
17,TRBD2,NA,TRBJ2-3,TRBV15,CATSNALGGRLTDTQYF,TGTGCCACCAGCAACGCCTTAGGCGGGAGGCTCACAGATACGCAGTATTTT
13,NA,NA,TRBJ1-1,TRBV11-3,CASAQGGGTEAFF,TGTGCCAGCGCTCAAGGGGGTGGAACTGAAGCTTTCTTT
14,TRBD1,NA,TRBJ2-7,TRBV27,CASSLSGTGYEQYF,TGTGCCAGCAGTTTAAGTGGGACAGGCTACGAGCAGTACTTC
13,NA,NA,TRBJ1-2,TRBV9,CASSAGERDGYTF,TGTGCCAGCAGCGCCGGTGAGAGAGATGGCTACACCTTC
13,TRBD1,once,TRBJ1-2,TRBV2,CASQGQVTYGYTF,TGTGCCAGCCAGGGACAGGTAACCTATGGCTACACCTTC
15,NA,NA,TRBJ2-7,TRBV6-5,CASSRTRRGSYEQYF,TGTGCCAGCAGCCGTACTAGGAGGGGCTCCTACGAGCAGTACTTC
14,NA,NA,TRBJ2-7,TRBV6-5,CASSDTGGPYEQYF,TGTGCCAGCAGTGACACCGGGGGGCCCTACGAGCAGTACTTC
14,TRBD2,NA,TRBJ2-1,TRBV5-1,CASSFSGGANEQFF,TGCGCCAGCAGCTTTAGCGGGGGGGCCAATGAGCAGTTCTTC
16,NA,NA,TRBJ1-3,TRBV15,CATSRGTLGSGDTIYF,TGTGCCACCAGCAGGGGGACACTGGGGTCTGGAGACACCATATATTTT
15,NA,NA,TRBJ2-2,TRBV19,CASSISLNEAGELFF,TGTGCCAGTAGTATAAGTCTAAATGAGGCCGGGGAGCTGTTTTTT
13,TRBD2,NA,TRBJ2-7,TRBV27,CASSRSGSYEQYF,TGTGCCAGCAGTCGTAGCGGGAGCTACGAGCAGTACTTC
15,TRBD1,NA,TRBJ2-7,TRBV27,CASSSSGTGIYEQYF,TGTGCCAGCAGTTCTTCCGGGACAGGGATCTACGAGCAGTACTTC
15,TRBD1,NA,TRBJ1-4,TRBV5-8,CASSSGQGTNEKLFF,TGTGCCAGCAGCTCCGGACAGGGAACTAATGAAAAACTGTTTTTT
15,TRBD1,NA,TRBJ2-7,TRBV2,CASSEEGQGISEQYF,TGTGCCAGCAGTGAGGAGGGACAGGGCATATCGGAGCAGTACTTC
15,NA,NA,TRBJ1-4,TRBV5-1,CASSWEGSRDEKLFF,TGCGCCAGCAGCTGGGAGGGGTCTCGGGATGAAAAACTGTTTTTT
17,TRBD2,NA,TRBJ2-1,TRBV5-6,CASVPASGRASYNEQFF,TGTGCCAGCGTTCCCGCCAGCGGGAGGGCTTCCTACAATGAGCAGTTCTTC
15,NA,NA,TRBJ2-2,TRBV11-2,CASSFSGTDTGELFF,TGTGCCAGCAGCTTTTCTGGGACTGACACCGGGGAGCTGTTTTTT
18,TRBD2,NA,TRBJ2-5,TRBV27,CASSTLELAGGPSETQYF,TGTGCCAGCAGCACCCTCGAACTAGCGGGGGGGCCTTCAGAGACCCAGTACTTC
15,NA,NA,TRBJ1-5,TRBV5-1,CASSPGGQGREPQHF,TGCGCCAGCAGCCCGGGGGGGCAGGGCAGGGAGCCCCAGCATTTT
14,NA,NA,TRBJ1-4,TRBV11-2,CASSFGWPNEKLFF,TGTGCCAGCAGCTTCGGGTGGCCTAATGAAAAACTGTTTTTT
12,NA,NA,TRBJ1-2,TRBV5-1,CASSLEQYGYTF,TGCGCCAGCAGCTTGGAACAGTATGGCTACACCTTC
15,NA,NA,TRBJ1-3,TRBV19,CASSIALFSGNTIYF,TGTGCCAGTAGTATAGCCCTGTTCTCTGGAAACACCATATATTTT
15,NA,NA,TRBJ1-4,TRBV2,CASSADAGRHEKLFF,TGTGCCAGCAGCGCCGACGCCGGGAGGCATGAGAAACTGTTTTTT
13,TRBD1,NA,TRBJ1-6,TRBV2,CASGDRGNSPLHF,TGTGCCAGCGGGGACAGGGGCAATTCACCCCTCCACTTT
16,TRBD1,NA,TRBJ2-5,TRBV11-1,CASSSLVGQGAETQYF,TGTGCCAGCAGCTCACTGGTCGGACAGGGGGCAGAGACCCAGTACTTC
14,NA,NA,TRBJ2-3,TRBV7-8,CASSTWTDTDTQYF,TGTGCCAGCAGCACCTGGACAGACACAGATACGCAGTATTTT
12,NA,NA,TRBJ1-1,TRBV29-1,CSDRGGDTEAFF,TGCAGCGACCGAGGGGGGGACACTGAAGCTTTCTTT
15,TRBD2,NA,TRBJ2-1,TRBV5-1,CASSSQRGTGNEQFF,TGCGCCAGCAGCTCCCAGCGGGGGACGGGGAATGAGCAGTTCTTC
13,TRBD1,once,TRBJ1-2,TRBV6-4,CASSKGQGVGYTF,TGTGCCAGCAGTAAAGGACAGGGTGTCGGCTACACCTTC